This T cell receptor (beta chain) was profiled in a study of STAT5B mutations in CD4+ large granular lymphocyte leukemia. The survey-level immunoSEQ assay was used. TCRdb keeps only in-frame clones here, not all; method: immunoSEQ multiplex PCR. Of roughly 23,000 clones in the sample, roughly 87% were seen once. With respect to this clone: Its target is unknown.

General study findings and limits: CD4-sorted patient repertoires seemed more clonal than healthy CD4+ repertoires. Top patient clones used TRBV06 genes more often: 8/27 versus 2/35 in controls. No patients shared main leukemic clonotypes, though 25% to 30% appeared at low frequency elsewhere.

V lost 5 bases, J lost 0 bases, and 13 bases lay in between. Germline V gene sequence: CDR1 MNHEY, CDR2 SVGAGI. The CDR3 extends over 15 amino acids. The chain carries TRBV6-5 and TRBJ1-1; D gene ambiguous. The sample was CD4+ T cells from blood buffy coats. This TCR derives from a human donor in good health. CDR3 coding DNA: TGTGCCAGCAGTCCACAAAAAGGAATGAACACTGAAGCTTTCTTT. It encodes CASSPQKGMNTEAFF.